This TCR beta chain was identified during a study of shared clonotypes between healthy human individuals. Germline V gene lookup returns CDR1 MDHEN and CDR2 SYDVKM. This CDR3 comprises 15 residues. Deletions cut 3 bases from V and 2 bases from J, with 12 bases between. Data came from immunoSEQ multiplex PCR; TCRdb stores just in-frame clones and leaves some out. The sample consists of over a million clones, around three quarters of them appearing once. In the case of this clone: Its matching antigen is unknown.

Study conclusions and caveats: In contrast to clonotypes shared by all four donors, non-shared clonotypes had lower generation probabilities. Sharing across four donors was highest in naive CD4 (around 5%) and lowest in memory CD8 (0.4%). Donor clonotype sharing was expected to depend on sequencing depth. Limitation of the genetic and exposure-history diversity represented came from the few donors.

The V call is TRBV28, the J call TRBJ2-3, with a weak D call TRBD1 (6 bases). This receptor was obtained from a man between 18 and 29 years old in good health. Some clones in this sample may be carry-over from other donors' samples. Sequences were obtained from memory CD4+ T cells from PBMCs. Subset described: CD45RA-negative fraction. CDR3 DNA sequence: TGTGCCAGCAGTTTCTGGGACACCTCCACAGATACGCAGTATTTT. This encodes CASSFWDTSTDTQYF.